This T cell receptor beta chain was captured by sequencing in a study of T-cell memory formation after mild COVID-19 (dated by TCRdb to about 2021). Regarding the study in general: Most TCR sequence clusters were specific to one of the two donors. The cohort was made up of two young adult volunteers, one female and one male, who were previously healthy. In a couple of donors, T-cell clones that expanded and contracted after mild COVID-19 were tracked by sequencing TCRalpha and TCRbeta repertoires over time. General findings and caveats noted by the study authors: SARS-CoV-2 specificity was not confirmed for the second-wave clones peaking on day 37. The detection of some responding clones in pre-infection memory suggests that pre-existing cross-reactive memory T cells joined the SARS-CoV-2 response. Only two mild cases were covered by the study, and larger cohorts that include severe cases with pre-infection samples were considered necessary. Clones that contracted from day 15 to 85 showed balanced CD4/CD8 phenotypes, whereas a second wave of clones that expanded from day 15 to 37 leaned towards CD4+. Contracting CD4+ clones were located mainly in the CM and EM memory subsets, whereas CD8+ clones were found to be enriched in EMRA.

CDR1 LGHNA and CDR2 YSLEER are derived from the germline V gene. From the cysteine through the phenylalanine, the CDR3 covers 14 amino acids. The read is trimmed to its CDR3 DNA, 42 bases read in frame from base 1. V sheds 0 bases and J sheds 9 bases, leaving 11 bases between their ends. The table lists this clonotype with a few counts. The target of this receptor is not known. Per-nucleotide qualities are absent, and no much larger clonotype sits a single base away. Ficoll-Paque density gradient centrifugation was the method used to isolate PBMCs. The reads were generated on an Illumina NovaSeq 6000. TCRalpha and TCRbeta cDNA libraries were constructed by 5'RACE with constant-segment primers, with sample barcodes and unique molecular identifiers being introduced. RNA was extracted from every sample with Trizol reagent. Library amplification was performed in two PCR steps, and a second sample barcode and Illumina TruSeq adapters were introduced in the second step. The libraries were sequenced on an Illumina NovaSeq using 2 x 150 bp paired-end reads. Per the source publication's procedure: Demultiplexing of reads and collapsing into UMI-guided consensus sequences were performed with migec v1.2.7. Using mixcr v2.1.11, UMI consensuses were aligned to TRA and TRB V and J templates and then assembled into clonotypes. A clonotype was counted as expanded or contracted only if both edgeR and NoisET called the change significant, with noise models trained on biological replicates. edgeR calls used a false discovery rate-adjusted p below 0.01 and a log2 fold-change threshold of 1. As an exploratory analysis of dynamics, max-normalized trajectories of the 1000 most abundant clonotypes were examined with PCA combined with hierarchical clustering. The CD4 or CD8 phenotype of responding clones was assigned using the separately sequenced CD4+ and CD8+ repertoires. The public reads were run again by TCRdb, first through fastp at Q25 and then through MiXCR, and only productive beta chains were kept. A single entry per CDR3 protein holds the most common genes and DNA from its merged rows. TCRdb assigned the V and J calls; the authors' analysis was not used. This sample gives under 450,000 distinct CDR3 sequences in total; approximately 15% of them show up just once. The ten largest clonotypes hold around a fifth of the sample.

Material for sequencing was PBMCs or a T cell subset sorted from them (not recorded which). The clonotype was recovered from a man aged 18 to 30 who had mild COVID-19 (a few samples of this study predate the infection). The sample titles of this study are shuffled in the database, so cell type and time point are left out; the donor was told from shared clones. The chain joins TRBV4-3 to TRBJ1-4, with no D gene named confidently. The DNA sequence is as follows: TGCGCCAGCAGCCAAGATTATGGCAGGAAAAAACTGTTTTTT. It codes for CASSQDYGRKKLFF.